One sample yielded the 17 T cell receptor beta chains listed below, sequenced in a study of Tregs in tolerant kidney transplant recipients. Clones were sequenced by immunoSEQ multiplex PCR, and TCRdb holds only the in-frame ones, with some missing. The repertoire holds fewer than 150,000 clones, with roughly nine tenths as singletons. Input material: CD4+ T cells from blood. These receptors originate from a human donor in good health.

The chain has TRBV29-1 and TRBJ2-7; 12 bases fit TRBD1. This CDR3 is 13 amino acids long. Trimming removed 6 bases from V and 6 bases from J; junction bases left unmatched: 6. Germline V gives CDR1 SQVTM, CDR2 ANQGSEA. CDR3 DNA sequence: TGCAGCGTGGCGGGACAGGGGGCGGGCGAGCAGTACTTC. It is translated as CSVAGQGAGEQYF.

The chain uses TRBV7-6 and TRBJ1-2; TRBD1 matches at 7 bases. The CDR3 has 15 amino acids. J gave up 8 bases and V 4 bases, and 13 bases lay outside the gene matches. CDR1 and CDR2 from the germline V gene are SGHVS and FNYEAQ. CDR3 region: CASSSQLTGVEGYTF. The CDR3 nucleotides read TGTGCCAGCAGCTCCCAACTCACAGGGGTTGAGGGCTACACCTTC.

The chain couples TRBV5-4 to TRBJ1-4, with D maybe TRBD1 (6 bases). V was clipped by 4 bases and J by 4 bases, with 14 bases between them. This CDR3 is 15 amino acids long. Germline V gene sequence: CDR1 SGHNT, CDR2 YYREEE (reference sequence). The CDR3 protein is CASSLGGAGNEKLFF. DNA for the CDR3: TGTGCCAGCAGCCTCGGGGGCGCGGGTAATGAAAAACTGTTTTTT.

About this clone: Other DNA variants within this sample encode the same CDR3. The rearrangement joins TRBV9 to TRBJ1-1; D is undetermined. Per germline, CDR1 SGDLS and CDR2 YYNGEE. The CDR3 consists of 14 residues. Trimming removed 0 bases at V and 1 base at J, with 7 bases between. The CDR3 coding sequence is TGTGCCAGCAGCGTAGGAACAGCGAACACTGAAGCTTTCTTT. It is translated as CASSVGTANTEAFF.

This chain connects TRBV4-1 to TRBJ2-3, with D unclear. Trimming removed 5 bases from V and 3 bases from J, with 9 bases in between. The CDR3 runs to 13 residues. CDR1 and CDR2 from the germline V gene are MGHRA and YSYEKL. The CDR3 region has the DNA TGCGCCAGCAGCTCGCCTAAAACAGATACGCAGTATTTT. It specifies CASSSPKTDTQYF.

This clone was recorded once. This chain uses TRBV7-9 with TRBJ2-5; D perhaps matches TRBD1 (6 bases). The J call may be in error: the DNA end matches TRBJ2-7 better. The CDR3 has 16 amino acids. In germline, CDR1 is SEHNR, CDR2 FQNEAQ (reference sequence). CDR3 amino acids: CASSLGQTTGRDEQYF. DNA of the CDR3: TGTGCCAGCAGCTTAGGCCAAACGACAGGTCGCGACGAGCAGTACTTC.

The chain links TRBV7-8 to TRBJ1-1, with D unclear. V was trimmed by 5 bases and J by 1 base, leaving 8 bases between them. This CDR3 has 13 amino acids. In germline, CDR1 is SGHVS, CDR2 FQNEAQ. The CDR3 sequence: CASSKQTNTEAFF. In DNA, the CDR3 is TGTGCCAGCAGCAAACAGACGAACACTGAAGCTTTCTTT.

The CDR3 loop is CASSIGGLAGGTPGEQFF. The CDR3 nucleotides read TGTGCCAGTAGTATAGGGGGACTAGCGGGAGGGACTCCTGGTGAGCAGTTCTTC. The rearrangement uses TRBV19 and TRBJ2-1, with 16 bases matching TRBD2. This CDR3 is 18 amino acids long. Trimming cost V 1 base and J 9 bases; bases outside gene matches: 9. Germline V lookup: CDR1 LNHDA, CDR2 SQIVND (reference sequence).

A single count supports this clone. CDR3 in DNA: TGTGCCAGCTCACCGGTCAGTAAGAACACTGAAGCTTTCTTT. It specifies CASSPVSKNTEAFF. V gene TRBV18 combines with J gene TRBJ1-1; no reliable D call. Trimming took 3 bases from V and 1 from J, leaving 9 bases between them. Germline CDR1 KGHSH, CDR2 LQKENI. This CDR3 comprises 14 residues.

The rearrangement uses TRBV6-5 and TRBJ1-1, with TRBD1 as a possible D gene (5 bases). The CDR3 is 14 residues long. The V gene's germline CDR1 is MNHEY and CDR2 SVGAGI. Between the trimmed V and J ends, which lost 7 bases and 3 bases, there was a span of 15 bases. Here the CDR3 reads CASTGGVTYTEAFF. CDR3 bases: TGTGCCAGCACCGGGGGGGTCACCTACACTGAAGCTTTCTTT.

The CDR3, as DNA: TGTGCCAGCAGTTTCACTAGCGGGAGTACCTACGAGCAGTACTTC. This sequence encodes CASSFTSGSTYEQYF. The V and J genes are TRBV6-5 and TRBJ2-7; 11 positions match TRBD2. Germline values: CDR1 MNHEY, CDR2 SVGAGI. J was trimmed by 2 bases and V by 4 bases; bases with no gene match: 4. This CDR3 spans 15 amino acids.

J is TRBJ2-7 and V is TRBV6-6; TRBD1 matches at 7 bases. In germline, CDR1 is MNHNY, CDR2 SVGAGI (reference sequence). This CDR3 comprises 14 residues. J gave up 1 base and V 2 bases, and 2 bases lay outside the gene matches. The CDR3 sequence is CASSYPTGSYEQYF. Written as DNA, the CDR3 is TGTGCCAGCAGTTACCCGACAGGGTCCTACGAGCAGTACTTC.

This chain joins TRBV7-9 and TRBJ2-5; TRBD2 matches 12 bases. Germline CDR1 SEHNR, CDR2 FQNEAQ (reference sequence). J was trimmed by 3 bases and V by 1 base; bases with no gene match: 6. This CDR3 spans 17 amino acids. CDR3 bases: TGTGCCAGCAGCTTAGGAGCGACTAGCGGGAGTGAAGAGACCCAGTACTTC. Translated: CASSLGATSGSEETQYF.

The chain carries TRBV7-8 and TRBJ2-1, with 7 bases aligning to TRBD2. The CDR3 has 16 amino acids. From germline, CDR1 is SGHVS and CDR2 FQNEAQ. V lost 5 bases to trimming and J lost 2 bases; unmatched junction nucleotides: 9. CDR3 DNA: TGTGCCAGCAGCCTCACAACTAGCGCAACCTACAATGAGCAGTTCTTC. As protein: CASSLTTSATYNEQFF. Using reference TRBV7-8 and TRBJ2-1 for the parts outside the CDR3, the full variable domain is GAGVSQSPRYKVAKRGQDVALRCDPISGHVSLFWYQQALGQGPEFLTYFQNEAQLDKSGLPSDRFFAERPEGSVSTLKIQRTQQEDSAVYLCASSLTTSATYNEQFFGPGTRLTVL.

The chain links TRBV5-1 to TRBJ2-5; 7 positions agree with TRBD2. Germline values: CDR1 SGHRS, CDR2 YFSETQ. V lost 2 bases, J lost 5 bases, and 9 bases stayed unmatched. The CDR3 has 15 amino acids. CDR3 sequence reads: CASSLIPGGPETQYF. The CDR3 DNA is TGCGCCAGCAGCTTAATACCGGGGGGACCCGAGACCCAGTACTTC.

V usage is TRBV20-1 and J usage is TRBJ1-2; 8 nucleotides align to TRBD1. Per the germline V gene, CDR1 is DFQATT and CDR2 is SNEGSKA (reference sequence). The trim removed 7 bases at V and 7 bases at J, leaving 5 bases unmatched. The CDR3 runs to 11 residues. CDR3 region: CSGADRAGYTF. The CDR3 nucleotides are TGCAGTGGGGCGGACAGGGCTGGCTACACCTTC.

The chain uses TRBV6-6 and TRBJ1-5; TRBD1 might be the D (5 bases). Germline V CDR1 and CDR2: MNHNY, SVGAGI (reference sequence). Trimming left V 4 bases short and J 3 bases short, with 10 bases between. This CDR3 region has 14 residues. CDR3 sequence (DNA): TGTGCCAGCAGTTCCGGGACGGACAATCAGCCCCAGCATTTT. This translates into CASSSGTDNQPQHF.